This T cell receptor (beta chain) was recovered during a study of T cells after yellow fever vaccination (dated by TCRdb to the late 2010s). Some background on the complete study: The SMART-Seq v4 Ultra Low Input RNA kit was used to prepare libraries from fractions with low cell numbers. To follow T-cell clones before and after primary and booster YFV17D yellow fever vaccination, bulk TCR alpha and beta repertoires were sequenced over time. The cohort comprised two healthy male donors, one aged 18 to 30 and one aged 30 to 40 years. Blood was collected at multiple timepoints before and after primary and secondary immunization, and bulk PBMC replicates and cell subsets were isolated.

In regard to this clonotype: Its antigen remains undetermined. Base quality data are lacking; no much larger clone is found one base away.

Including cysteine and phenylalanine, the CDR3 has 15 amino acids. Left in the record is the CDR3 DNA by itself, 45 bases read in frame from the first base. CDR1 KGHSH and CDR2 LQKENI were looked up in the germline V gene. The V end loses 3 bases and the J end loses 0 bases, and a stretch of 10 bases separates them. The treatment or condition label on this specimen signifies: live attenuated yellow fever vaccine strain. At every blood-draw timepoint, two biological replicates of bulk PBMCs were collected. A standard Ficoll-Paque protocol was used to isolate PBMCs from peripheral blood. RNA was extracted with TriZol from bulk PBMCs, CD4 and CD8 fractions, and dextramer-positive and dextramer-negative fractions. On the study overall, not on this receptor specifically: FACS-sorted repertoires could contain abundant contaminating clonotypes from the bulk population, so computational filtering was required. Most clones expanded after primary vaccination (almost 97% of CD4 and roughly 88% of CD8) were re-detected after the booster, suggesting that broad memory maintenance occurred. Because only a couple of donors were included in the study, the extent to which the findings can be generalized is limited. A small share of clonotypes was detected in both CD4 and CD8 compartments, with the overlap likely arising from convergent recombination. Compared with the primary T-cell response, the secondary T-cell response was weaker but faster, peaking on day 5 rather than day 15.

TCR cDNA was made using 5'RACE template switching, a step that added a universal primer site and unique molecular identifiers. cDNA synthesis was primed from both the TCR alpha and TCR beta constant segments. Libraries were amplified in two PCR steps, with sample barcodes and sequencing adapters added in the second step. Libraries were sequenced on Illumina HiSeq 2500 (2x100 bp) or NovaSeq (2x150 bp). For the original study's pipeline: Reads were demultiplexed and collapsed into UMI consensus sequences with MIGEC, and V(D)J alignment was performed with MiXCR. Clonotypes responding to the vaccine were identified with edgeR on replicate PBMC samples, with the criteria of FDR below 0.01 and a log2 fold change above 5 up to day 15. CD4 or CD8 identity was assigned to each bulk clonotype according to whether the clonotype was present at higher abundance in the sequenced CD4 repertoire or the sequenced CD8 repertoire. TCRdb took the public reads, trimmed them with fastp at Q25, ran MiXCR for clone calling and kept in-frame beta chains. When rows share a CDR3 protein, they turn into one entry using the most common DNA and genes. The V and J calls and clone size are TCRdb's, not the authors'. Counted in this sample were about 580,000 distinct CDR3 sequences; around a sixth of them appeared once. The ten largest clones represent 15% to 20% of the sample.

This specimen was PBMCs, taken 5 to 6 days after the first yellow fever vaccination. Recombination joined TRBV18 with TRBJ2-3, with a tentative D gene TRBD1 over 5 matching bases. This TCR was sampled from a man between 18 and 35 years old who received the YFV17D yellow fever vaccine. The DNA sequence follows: TGTGCCAGCTCACCGGCACAGGTGAGCACAGATACGCAGTATTTT. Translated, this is CASSPAQVSTDTQYF.